This T cell receptor beta chain was identified during a study of tumor-infiltrating lymphocytes in primary liver carcinoma. Germline DNA was also extracted, and blood RNA derived from unsorted whole blood. A primer in the constant region served to generate TCR beta cDNA from 450 to 600 ng of total RNA. ARM-PCR, slightly modified, supplied the TCR beta libraries through three nested multiplex PCR rounds. In TCRdb, the multiplex PCR reads were re-called with MiXCR into one record per CDR3 protein. The sample consists of just over 300,000 distinct CDR3 sequences, about 50% of them appearing once. This clonotype was counted ten times or more. The origin of this receptor is a woman in her twenties or thirties with primary liver carcinoma and hepatitis B virus infection. The specimen was peripheral blood.

The CDR3 loop reads CASSLTPDSTHGELFF. Written as DNA, the CDR3 is TGTGCCAGCAGCCTGACACCTGACAGCACCCACGGGGAGCTGTTTTTT. The chain couples TRBV11-1 to TRBJ2-2; maybe TRBD1 (5 bases). CDR1 and CDR2 from the germline V gene are SGHAT and FQDESV (reference sequence). The CDR3 has 16 residues. Trimming left V 5 bases short and J 7 bases short, with 20 bases between.